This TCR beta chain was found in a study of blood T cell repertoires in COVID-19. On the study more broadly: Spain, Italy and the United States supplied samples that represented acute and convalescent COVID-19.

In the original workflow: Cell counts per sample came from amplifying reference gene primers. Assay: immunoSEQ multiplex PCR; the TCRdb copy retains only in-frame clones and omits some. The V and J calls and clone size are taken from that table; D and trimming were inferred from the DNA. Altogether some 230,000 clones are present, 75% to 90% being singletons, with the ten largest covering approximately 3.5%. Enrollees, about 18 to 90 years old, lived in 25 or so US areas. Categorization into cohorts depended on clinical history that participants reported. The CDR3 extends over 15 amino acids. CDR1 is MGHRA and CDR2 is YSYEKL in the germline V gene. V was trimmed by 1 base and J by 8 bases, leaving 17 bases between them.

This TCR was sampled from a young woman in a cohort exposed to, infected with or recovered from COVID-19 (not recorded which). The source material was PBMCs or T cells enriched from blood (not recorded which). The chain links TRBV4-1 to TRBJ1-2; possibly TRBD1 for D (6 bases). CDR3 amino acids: CASSQGNREIRGYTF. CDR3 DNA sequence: TGCGCCAGCAGCCAAGGCAACAGGGAGATTCGGGGCTACACCTTC.